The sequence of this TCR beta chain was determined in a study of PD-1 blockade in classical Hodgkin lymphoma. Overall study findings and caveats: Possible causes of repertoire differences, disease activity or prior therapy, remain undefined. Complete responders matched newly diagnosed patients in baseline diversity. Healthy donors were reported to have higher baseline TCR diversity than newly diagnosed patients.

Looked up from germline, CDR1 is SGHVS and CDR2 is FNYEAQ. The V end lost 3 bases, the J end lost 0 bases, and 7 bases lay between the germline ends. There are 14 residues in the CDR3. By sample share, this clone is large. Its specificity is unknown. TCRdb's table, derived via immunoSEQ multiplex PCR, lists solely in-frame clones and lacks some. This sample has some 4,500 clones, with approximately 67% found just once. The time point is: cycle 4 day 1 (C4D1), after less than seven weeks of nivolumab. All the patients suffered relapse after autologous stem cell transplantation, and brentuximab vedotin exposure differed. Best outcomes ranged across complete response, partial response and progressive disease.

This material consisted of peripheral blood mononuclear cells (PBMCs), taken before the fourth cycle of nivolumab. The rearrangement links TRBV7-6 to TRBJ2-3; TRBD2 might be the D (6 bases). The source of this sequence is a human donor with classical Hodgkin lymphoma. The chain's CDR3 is CASSFGRSTDTQYF. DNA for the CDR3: TGTGCCAGCAGCTTTGGGAGGAGCACAGATACGCAGTATTTT.